A selection of T cell receptor beta chains follows, all from one sample in a study of control samples from healthy donors and cancer patients. Sequencing was performed with immunoSEQ multiplex PCR; in TCRdb, only in-frame clones are kept and a portion is missing. Here the sample spans approximately 20,000 clones, about 85% being singletons. Sequencing was done on a sample of PBMCs. All receptors derive from a woman aged 70 to 79 with lung cancer. Both conserved end residues are part of each CDR3.

TRBV7-9 | CASSLRQATEAFF
TRBV25-1 | CASSEIRDRDNEQFF
TRBV9 | CASSVSGMIEETQYF
TRBV7-8 | CASSPGTGEEQYF
TRBV28 | CASSVDETQYF
TRBV2 | CASSDAGLTEAFF
TRBV28 | CASSLTGSSYEQYF
TRBV9 | CASSGEGGTKAFF
TRBV19 | CASARTSGSLDTQYF
TRBV25-1 | CASSLLDRRGEAFF
TRBV13 | CASSSTGTSLDEQFF
TRBV6-4 | CASSDSRTSGYEQYF
TRBV9 | CASSAGTVSSYEQYF
TRBV10-2 | CASSVSSSYNEQFF
TRBV9 | CASSVDGSHNEQFF
TRBV24-1 | CATSDQRTTGHEQFF